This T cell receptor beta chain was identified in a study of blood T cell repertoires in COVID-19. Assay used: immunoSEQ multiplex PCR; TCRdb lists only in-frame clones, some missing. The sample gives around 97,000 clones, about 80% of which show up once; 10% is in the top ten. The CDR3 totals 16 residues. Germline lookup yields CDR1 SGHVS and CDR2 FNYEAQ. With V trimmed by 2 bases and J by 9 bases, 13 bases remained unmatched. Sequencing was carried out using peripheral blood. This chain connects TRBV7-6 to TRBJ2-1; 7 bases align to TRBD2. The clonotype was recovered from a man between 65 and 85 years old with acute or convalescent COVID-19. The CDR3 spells CASSLRSGTPGAEQFF. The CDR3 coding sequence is TGTGCCAGCAGCTTAAGGAGCGGGACCCCCGGGGCTGAGCAGTTCTTC.